One TCR beta chain is described in this entry. TCRdb keeps only in-frame clones here, not all; method: immunoSEQ multiplex PCR. Among about 100,000 clones listed, about four fifths were seen once. This CDR3 contains 14 residues. Per the germline V gene, CDR1 is MNHEY and CDR2 is SVGAGI. V was shortened by 3 bases and J by 5 bases, with 13 bases between the two germline ends. The data are from a study of OX40 agonist ivuxolimab in advanced cancers. Background on the study: Cancers in dose escalation were hepatocellular, melanoma, renal cell and head and neck.

People who had autoimmune disease history or systemic immunosuppression were excluded. This specimen was CD4+ or CD8+ T cells sorted from blood, taken in a trial of the OX40 agonist ivuxolimab. The V gene is TRBV6-5, the J gene TRBJ1-1; D remains ambiguous. The sequence came from an adult with an advanced solid tumor such as melanoma, head and neck, liver or kidney cancer. CDR3 sequence: CASSYPGLGTEAFF. In DNA form, the CDR3 reads TGTGCCAGCAGTTATCCAGGCCTTGGGACTGAAGCTTTCTTT.